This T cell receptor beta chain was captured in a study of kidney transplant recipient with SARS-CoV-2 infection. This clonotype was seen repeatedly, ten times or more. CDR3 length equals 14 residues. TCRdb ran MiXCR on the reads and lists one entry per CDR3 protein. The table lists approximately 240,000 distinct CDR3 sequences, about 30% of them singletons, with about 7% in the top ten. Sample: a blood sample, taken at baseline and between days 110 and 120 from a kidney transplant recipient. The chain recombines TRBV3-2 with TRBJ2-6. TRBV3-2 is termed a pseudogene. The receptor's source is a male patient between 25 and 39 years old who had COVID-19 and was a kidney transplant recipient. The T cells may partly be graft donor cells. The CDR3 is CASSRLTGANVLTF. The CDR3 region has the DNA TGTGCCAGCAGCCGGCTAACCGGGGCCAACGTCCTGACTTTC.